These 3 T cell receptor beta chains originate from one sample sequenced in a study of cytomegalovirus exposure and HLA in healthy donors. Amplification used 60 Vbeta primers and 13 Jbeta primers. The table came from immunoSEQ multiplex PCR; TCRdb's copy has only in-frame clones and leaves some out. The top ten hold 1% of the sample, which has 170,000 or so clones, around 80% seen once. Input material: PBMCs. These receptors were obtained from a woman between 50 and 59 years old in good health and CMV-seropositive.

The chain carries TRBV6-5 and TRBJ2-7; 12 nucleotides match TRBD2. This CDR3 contains 15 residues. Looked up from germline, CDR1 is MNHEY and CDR2 is SVGAGI. Unmatched junction bases numbered 6, after V lost 6 bases and J lost 3 bases. This chain's CDR3 is CASRELAGGFYEQYF. The CDR3 DNA is TGTGCCAGCAGGGAACTAGCGGGGGGCTTCTACGAGCAGTACTTC.

This clone was counted between two and nine times. The chain carries TRBV7-9 and TRBJ1-5; maybe TRBD1 (6 bases). The CDR3 contains 14 residues. V was clipped by 5 bases and J by 3 bases, with 11 bases between them. The germline CDR1 and CDR2 sequences are SEHNR and FQNEAQ (reference sequence). For the CDR3, the DNA is TGTGCCAGCAGCACTACAGGGCACAATCAGCCCCAGCATTTT. It codes for CASSTTGHNQPQHF.

The chain joins TRBV7-2 to TRBJ1-6, with a weak D call TRBD1 (5 bases). Germline assignment: CDR1 SGHTA and CDR2 FQGNSA. Trimming left V 4 bases short and J 4 bases short, with 14 bases between. The CDR3 has 16 amino acids. DNA of the CDR3: TGTGCCAGCAGCTCTAATATGGCAGGGTATAATTCACCCCTCCACTTT. Amino acids: CASSSNMAGYNSPLHF.